This entry lists 18 T cell receptor beta chains sequenced from one sample in a study of T cells after yellow fever vaccination. In TCRdb, the 5' RACE reads were re-called with MiXCR into one record per CDR3 protein. Of 300,000 to 350,000 distinct CDR3 sequences listed, roughly 10% are singletons. The sequences come from CD4+ T cells sorted from PBMCs, collected 45 days after the yellow fever booster vaccination. These receptors all come from a man aged 18 to 30 who received the YFV17D yellow fever vaccine.

The chain employs TRBV7-9 and TRBJ2-2; D not resolved. CDR3 length: 16 residues. V lost 3 bases, J lost 1 base, and 12 bases lay in between. Germline V lookup: CDR1 SEHNR, CDR2 FQNEAQ (reference sequence). CDR3 nucleotides: TGTGCCAGCAGCTTTGATGTAGAGCTGAACACCGGGGAGCTGTTTTTT. Translating it yields CASSFDVELNTGELFF.

The V gene is TRBV15, the J gene TRBJ2-3; 13 nucleotides align to TRBD2. CDR1 is LNHNV and CDR2 is YYDKDF in the germline V gene (reference sequence). The CDR3 is 17 residues long. V lost 2 bases, J lost 4 bases, and 6 bases stayed unmatched. CDR3 coding DNA: TGTGCCACCAGCAGACCGGTTGGACTAGCGGGGGCAGATACGCAGTATTTT. Translated: CATSRPVGLAGADTQYF.

This clonotype turned up a few times. The chain carries TRBV6-2 or TRBV6-3 and TRBJ2-1, with no clear D. CDR1 is MNHEY and CDR2 is SVGEGT in the germline V gene. Trimming left V 4 bases short and J 3 bases short, with 16 bases between. The CDR3 extends over 16 amino acids. DNA for the CDR3: TGTGCCAGCAGTTTCCGAGCAGGCCTCATCTACAATGAGCAGTTCTTC. This encodes CASSFRAGLIYNEQFF.

The genes are TRBV5-1 and TRBJ2-3, with unresolved D. The length of the CDR3 is 14 residues. Germline V gene sequence: CDR1 SGHRS, CDR2 YFSETQ. Deletions cut 0 bases from V and 2 bases from J, with 7 bases between. In nucleotides, the CDR3 is TGCGCCAGCAGCTTGGAGTACCCCACAGATACGCAGTATTTT. Amino acid sequence: CASSLEYPTDTQYF.

The genes are TRBV28 and TRBJ1-1; D unclear. V lost 2 bases and J lost 4, with 14 bases in between. The germline CDR1 and CDR2 sequences are MDHEN and SYDVKM. The CDR3 consists of 15 residues. The CDR3 coding sequence is TGTGCCAGCAGTTTAGGATCCTCAGAGGGCACTGAAGCTTTCTTT. Translated: CASSLGSSEGTEAFF.

This clonotype was detected a few times. V and J are TRBV6-2 or TRBV6-3 and TRBJ2-5, with D possibly being TRBD2 (5 bases). CDR1 and CDR2 (germline): MNHEY, SVGEGT. The CDR3 runs 12 residues. V shed 8 bases and J shed 5 bases, with 12 bases lying between them. In DNA form, the CDR3 reads TGTGCCAGCGAAACAGCGGCGGAGACCCAGTACTTC. Amino acids: CASETAAETQYF.

This clonotype appeared many times. The chain is built from TRBV14 and TRBJ2-3; D is possibly TRBD2 (6 bases). The CDR3 spans 12 residues. Per germline, CDR1 SGHDN and CDR2 FVKESK. Trimming left V 0 bases short and J 9 bases short, with 7 bases between. This CDR3 is CASSQEAGTQYF. The DNA of the CDR3 is TGTGCCAGCAGCCAAGAGGCGGGGACGCAGTATTTT. The whole variable domain, remainder taken from reference TRBV14 and TRBJ2-3, is EAGVTQFPSHSVIEKGQTVTLRCDPISGHDNLYWYRRVMGKEIKFLLHFVKESKQDESGMPNNRFLAERTGGTYSTLKVQPAELEDSGVYFCASSQEAGTQYFGPGTRLTVL.

This clonotype occurred a few times. The rearrangement uses TRBV7-8 and TRBJ2-5; 12 bases match TRBD2. The ends lost 5 bases at V and 2 bases at J; junction bases unmatched: 9. This CDR3 has 17 residues. CDR1 is SGHVS, CDR2 FQNEAQ, per germline. The CDR3 sequence is CASSLTRTSGAQETQYF. The DNA for the CDR3 is TGTGCCAGCAGCCTCACCCGGACTAGCGGGGCGCAAGAGACCCAGTACTTC.

DNA for the CDR3: TGTGCCATATCGACGGGGAACACTGAAGCTTTCTTT. Protein product: CAISTGNTEAFF. The chain carries TRBV10-3 and TRBJ1-1, with unresolved D. Germline V lookup: CDR1 ENHRY, CDR2 SYGVKD. The CDR3 length is 12 residues. The ends were cut back, 9 bases at V and 1 base at J, with 9 bases in the middle.

CDR3 residues: CASSYYGTGGTEAFF. As DNA, the CDR3 is TGTGCCAGCAGTTACTATGGGACAGGGGGCACTGAAGCTTTCTTT. The chain carries TRBV6-5 and TRBJ1-1; 11 bases map to TRBD1. V lost 1 base, J lost 4 bases, and 2 bases stayed unmatched. Germline-derived CDR1 and CDR2 are MNHEY and SVGAGI. This CDR3 contains 15 residues.

The chain couples TRBV7-9 to TRBJ1-1, with a weak D call TRBD1 (5 bases). CDR1 is SEHNR, CDR2 FQNEAQ, per germline (reference sequence). Between the trimmed V and J ends, which lost 3 bases and 4 bases, there was a span of 9 bases. The CDR3 is 13 residues long. The chain's CDR3 is CASSFVGATEAFF. The CDR3 DNA reads TGTGCCAGCAGCTTTGTAGGGGCCACTGAAGCTTTCTTT.

There are many counts of this clonotype. V gene TRBV6-1 combines with J gene TRBJ2-1; TRBD2 might be the D (5 bases). CDR1 and CDR2 from the germline V gene are MNHNS and SASEGT. Trimming removed 5 bases at V and 10 bases at J, with 18 bases between. The CDR3 totals 14 residues. The CDR3 nucleotides are TGTGCCAGCAGTTTTGGGCCCCGACCGGGAGAGCAGTTCTTC. This encodes CASSFGPRPGEQFF.

This clonotype was observed a few times. The gene calls are TRBV9 and TRBJ2-4; 8 positions agree with TRBD2. This CDR3 has 14 amino acids. V lost 4 bases to trimming and J lost 4 bases; unmatched junction nucleotides: 4. Germline V gives CDR1 SGDLS, CDR2 YYNGEE. The DNA for the CDR3 is TGTGCCAGCAGCCCGTCTAGCGGGAAAAACATTCAGTACTTC. It yields the protein CASSPSSGKNIQYF.

This clonotype was seen many times. This chain uses TRBV9 with TRBJ2-3; D gene uncertain. CDR3 length: 12 amino acids. V lost 0 bases and J lost 5, with 4 bases in between. Per the germline V gene, CDR1 is SGDLS and CDR2 is YYNGEE. The CDR3 sequence is CASSVDGDTQYF. The CDR3 bases are TGTGCCAGCAGCGTAGACGGAGATACGCAGTATTTT. Complete variable domain (other parts from reference TRBV9 and TRBJ2-3): DSGVTQTPKHLITATGQRVTLRCSPRSGDLSVYWYQQSLDQGLQFLIQYYNGEERAKGNILERFSAQQFPDLHSELNLSSLELGDSALYFCASSVDGDTQYFGPGTRLTVL.

V gene TRBV3-1 combines with J gene TRBJ1-1, with a weak D call TRBD1 (5 bases). The germline V gene encodes CDR1 LGHDT and CDR2 YNNKEL (reference sequence). This CDR3 contains 14 residues. V lost 4 bases to trimming and J lost 1 base, with 10 bases between them. For the CDR3, the DNA is TGTGCCAGCAGCCCTGGGGGGAGGAACACTGAAGCTTTCTTT. It codes for CASSPGGRNTEAFF.

This clonotype was observed a few times. At one end, the junction sequence differs from germline, possibly due to a read error. The V call is TRBV7-7, the J call TRBJ2-5, with 14 bases identical to TRBD2. The CDR3 totals 16 residues. The germline gives CDR1 SSHAT, CDR2 FNYEAQ (reference sequence). The CDR3 DNA follows: TGTGCTAGCAGCTGGGGACTAGCGGGGGCTCAAGAGACCCAGTACTTC. Protein: CASSWGLAGAQETQYF.

In its sample, this clonotype was seen a few times. The chain is built from TRBV5-5 and TRBJ2-7; D gene unclear. Trimming removed 5 bases at V and 5 bases at J, with 11 bases between. The CDR3 spans 12 residues. The V gene's germline CDR1 is SGHKS and CDR2 YYEKEE (reference sequence). The CDR3 DNA follows: TGTGCCAGCAGTCGCCCTTTGGACGAGCAGTACTTC. This sequence encodes CASSRPLDEQYF.

V usage is TRBV4-1 and J usage is TRBJ1-5; perhaps TRBD1 as D (5 bases). Germline-derived CDR1 and CDR2 are MGHRA and YSYEKL. Deletions cut 4 bases from V and 3 bases from J, with 13 bases between. The CDR3 sequence is 15 residues long. As DNA, the CDR3 is TGCGCCAGCAGCCCCCGGGACGCATACAATCAGCCCCAGCATTTT. Its translation is CASSPRDAYNQPQHF.